Listed here are 30 T cell receptor beta chains from one sample, sequenced in a study of cytomegalovirus exposure and HLA in healthy donors. The primer mix had 60 Vbeta and 13 Jbeta primers. This table comes from immunoSEQ multiplex PCR, and its TCRdb copy is limited to in-frame clones, with some not included. The sample lists around 140,000 clones; approximately 82% were seen once. The source material was PBMCs. These receptor sequences come from a woman in her sixties or seventies in good health and CMV-seropositive.

This clone was found a few times. V is TRBV6-1 and J is TRBJ2-7; perhaps TRBD1 as D (6 bases). The CDR3 length is 16 residues. The V and J ends lost 2 bases and 5 bases respectively, with 19 bases between them. From germline, CDR1 is MNHNS and CDR2 SASEGT. The CDR3 protein is CASSEFHTGFIHEQYF. CDR3 sequence (DNA): TGTGCCAGCAGTGAATTTCACACAGGGTTTATCCACGAGCAGTACTTC.

A remark on this clone: It is unclear where the CDR3 begins or ends on the DNA, so no DNA is shown, and the CDR3 is as TCRdb lists it. The V call is TRBV28, the J call TRBJ1-2; the D segment call TRBD1 is taken from the table without a DNA check. Including both end residues, the CDR3 is 16 amino acids long. Germline loops: CDR1 MDHEN, CDR2 SYDVKM. CDR3 sequence reads: CASSVGQGSLKYGYTF.

This chain's CDR3 is CASSPRLWGDYGYTF. The CDR3 nucleotides are TGTGCCAGCAGTCCCCGTCTATGGGGGGACTATGGCTACACCTTC. The chain combines TRBV27 with TRBJ1-2; D might be TRBD1 (5 bases). Germline CDR1 and CDR2: MNHEY and SMNVEV (reference sequence). The ends were cut back, 5 bases at V and 3 bases at J, with 16 bases in the middle. This CDR3 is built from 15 residues.

As concerns this clone: An end of the junction does not agree with germline; a read error may underlie this. The chain combines TRBV11-2 with TRBJ2-7, with TRBD2 identical over 7 bases. Germline CDR1 is SGHAT and CDR2 is FQNNGV. There are 15 residues in the CDR3. CDR3 nucleotides: TGTGCCGGCAGCTTAATCTCTAGCGGAACCTACGAGCAGTACTTC. Encoded protein: CAGSLISSGTYEQYF.

The chain links TRBV28 to TRBJ1-1; D is unresolved. This CDR3 has 14 residues. The V and J ends lost 3 bases and 3 bases respectively, with 11 bases between them. The V gene's germline CDR1 is MDHEN and CDR2 SYDVKM. The CDR3 sequence is CASSFGRSYTEAFF. CDR3 nucleotide sequence: TGTGCCAGCAGTTTCGGCAGGTCCTACACTGAAGCTTTCTTT.

The chain has TRBV4-3 and TRBJ2-7, with D tentatively TRBD1 (5 bases). The CDR3 has 17 amino acids. CDR1 and CDR2 (germline): LGHNA, YSLEER. V dropped 2 bases and J dropped 2 bases, with 19 bases sitting between them. CDR3 DNA sequence: TGCGCCAGCAGCCAACCCCTTGGTAGGGGTAGGACCTACGAGCAGTACTTC. Residues: CASSQPLGRGRTYEQYF.

This chain connects TRBV4-3 to TRBJ1-4; 7 bases agree with TRBD1. The germline CDR1 and CDR2 sequences are LGHNA and YSLEER. V shed 1 base and J 8 bases; nucleotides not matched to a gene: 10. The CDR3 is made up of 16 amino acids. As DNA, the CDR3 is TGCGCCAGCAGCCAAGTAGCTGGACAGGAGGACGAAAAACTGTTTTTT. It encodes CASSQVAGQEDEKLFF.

The V and J genes are TRBV4-3 and TRBJ2-1, with 7 bases matching TRBD2. CDR1 LGHNA and CDR2 YSLEER come from the germline V gene. J was trimmed by 6 bases and V by 0 bases; bases with no gene match: 5. CDR3 length equals 15 residues. CDR3 DNA: TGCGCCAGCAGCCAAGATCGGGAGGCGGGCAATGAGCAGTTCTTC. Its translation is CASSQDREAGNEQFF.

The table lists this clone with a count of one. The chain joins TRBV6-4 to TRBJ2-1, with 10 bases that match TRBD2. Germline CDR1 and CDR2: MRHNA and SNTAGT. This CDR3 region has 16 residues. V trimming: 2 bases; J trimming: 5 bases; junction bases outside the gene matches: 6. Here the CDR3 DNA reads TGTGCCAGCAGTGACGCTAGCGGGAGTGCCGACAATGAGCAGTTCTTC. The encoded protein is CASSDASGSADNEQFF.

This clone was seen just once. The CDR3 protein is CASSARLAGAGEQYF. The CDR3 DNA is TGTGCCAGCAGCGCTAGACTAGCGGGAGCGGGTGAGCAGTACTTC. The chain links TRBV7-2 to TRBJ2-7; 12 bases fit TRBD2. CDR3 size: 15 residues. Germline CDR1 and CDR2: SGHTA and FQGNSA. Unmatched junction bases numbered 9, after V lost 5 bases and J lost 7 bases.

About this clone itself: The same CDR3 can be traced to other DNA sequences in this sample. This chain connects TRBV2 to TRBJ1-5, with TRBD1 identical over 7 bases. The CDR3 is made up of 14 amino acids. From germline, CDR1 is SNHLY and CDR2 FYNNEI. The V and J ends lost 1 base and 4 bases, in that order; junction bases with no gene match: 1. The CDR3 DNA is TGTGCCAGCAGTGAAGGACAGGGAAATCAGCCCCAGCATTTT. Amino acids: CASSEGQGNQPQHF.

The chain is built from TRBV6-5 and TRBJ1-1, with D perhaps TRBD1 (6 bases). CDR3 length: 14 amino acids. CDR1 and CDR2 (germline): MNHEY, SVGAGI. V was shortened by 2 bases and J by 3 bases, with 10 bases between the two germline ends. The DNA of the CDR3 is TGTGCCAGCAGTTACGAGGACAGCTACACTGAAGCTTTCTTT. Protein sequence: CASSYEDSYTEAFF.

Concerning this clone: Other nucleotide sequences in the sample specify the same CDR3. This CDR3 reads CASSLDGAYEQYF. CDR3 in DNA: TGCGCCAGCAGCTTGGACGGAGCCTACGAGCAGTACTTC. The gene calls are TRBV5-1 and TRBJ2-7, with no clear D. CDR3 length: 13 residues. CDR1 is SGHRS, CDR2 YFSETQ, per germline. V was cut by 0 bases and J by 2 bases, with 6 bases left in between. The complete variable domain, with remaining parts taken from reference TRBV5-1 and TRBJ2-7, reads KAGVTQTPRYLIKTRGQQVTLSCSPISGHRSVSWYQQTPGQGLQFLFEYFSETQRNKGNFPGRFSGRQFSNSRSEMNVSTLELGDSALYLCASSLDGAYEQYFGPGTRLTVT.

The V call is TRBV7-3, the J call TRBJ2-4; TRBD1 might be the D (5 bases). The CDR3 has 14 residues. Germline lookup yields CDR1 SGHTA and CDR2 FQGTGA. V lost 5 bases to trimming and J lost 7 bases, with 15 bases between them. As DNA, the CDR3 is TGTGCCAGCAGCCTGACAGCCGCGGACAACATTCAGTACTTC. This codes for CASSLTAADNIQYF.

The rearrangement uses TRBV10-3 and TRBJ2-5; D gene ambiguous. V was shortened by 3 bases and J by 0 bases, with 8 bases between the two germline ends. The CDR3 runs 14 residues. Germline V lookup: CDR1 ENHRY, CDR2 SYGVKD. The CDR3 nucleotides read TGTGCCATCAGTGAAGCCAATTACCAAGAGACCCAGTACTTC. It is translated as CAISEANYQETQYF.

The CDR3 bases are TGTGCCAGCAGTCCCCGGCGTTTAGCGGGGCTCACAGATACGCAGTATTTT. This translates into CASSPRRLAGLTDTQYF. The rearrangement links TRBV5-4 to TRBJ2-3; 8 nucleotides align to TRBD2. The CDR3 loop spans 17 amino acids. V dropped 5 bases and J dropped 2; count of bases not matched to a gene: 13. Germline CDR1 and CDR2: SGHNT and YYREEE (reference sequence).

The chain is built from TRBV5-1 and TRBJ2-3, with D unresolved. Germline-derived CDR1 and CDR2 are SGHRS and YFSETQ. Trimming removed 4 bases from V and 5 bases from J, with 11 bases in between. CDR3 length: 13 residues. The CDR3 region has the DNA TGCGCCAGCAGCCGGAGTGGTGAAGATACGCAGTATTTT. It is translated as CASSRSGEDTQYF.

This sequence joins TRBV30 and TRBJ2-5; TRBD2 matches 7 bases. The last part of the DNA fits TRBJ2-7 better; the J call may be wrong. Per the germline V gene, CDR1 is GTSNPN and CDR2 is SVGIG (reference sequence). CDR3 size: 14 residues. The CDR3 DNA reads TGTGCCTGGAGGCTAGCGGCAAGCTCCTACGAGCAGTACTTC. Its protein product is CAWRLAASSYEQYF.

The chain employs TRBV20-1 and TRBJ2-3; tentatively, D is TRBD1 (6 bases). V shed 2 bases and J shed 6 bases, with 6 bases lying between them. The CDR3 extends over 11 amino acids. Per germline, CDR1 DFQATT and CDR2 SNEGSKA (reference sequence). In DNA form, the CDR3 reads TGCAGTGCTAGAAGGGGGGATACGCAGTATTTT. Its protein product is CSARRGDTQYF.

The chain recombines TRBV19 with TRBJ2-3, with D possibly being TRBD2 (5 bases). CDR3 length: 14 amino acids. Trimming shortened V by 5 bases and J by 3 bases, and 12 bases separated the two germline ends. Germline V gene sequence: CDR1 LNHDA, CDR2 SQIVND (reference sequence). The chain's CDR3 is CASSFRERTDTQYF. The CDR3 region has the DNA TGTGCCAGTAGTTTCAGAGAGCGGACAGATACGCAGTATTTT.

The chain combines TRBV5-1 with TRBJ2-5; 9 bases are shared with TRBD1. The CDR3 sequence is 13 residues long. CDR1 is SGHRS, CDR2 YFSETQ, per germline. The V and J ends lost 4 bases and 4 bases, in that order; junction bases with no gene match: 2. The CDR3 sequence is CASSNRGRETQYF. Written as DNA, the CDR3 is TGCGCCAGCAGCAACAGGGGGCGAGAGACCCAGTACTTC.

This chain joins TRBV18 and TRBJ2-1; possible D gene TRBD1, 5 bases. The CDR3 runs to 12 residues. Germline V CDR1 and CDR2: KGHSH, LQKENI. The V end lost 3 bases, the J end lost 8 bases, and 8 bases lay between the germline ends. CDR3: CASSPSRDEQFF. The CDR3 DNA follows: TGTGCCAGCTCACCGAGCAGGGATGAGCAGTTCTTC.

V is TRBV27 and J is TRBJ1-2, with unresolved D. In germline, CDR1 is MNHEY, CDR2 SMNVEV (reference sequence). The CDR3 is 14 residues long. Trimming removed 8 bases at V and 4 bases at J, with 17 bases between. CDR3 loop: CASASFGEGYGYTF. The DNA for the CDR3 is TGTGCCAGCGCTAGCTTTGGGGAAGGCTATGGCTACACCTTC.

The rearrangement joins TRBV9 to TRBJ2-5; D is ambiguous. This CDR3 region has 13 residues. Germline values: CDR1 SGDLS, CDR2 YYNGEE. Deletions cut 0 bases from V and 5 bases from J, with 8 bases between. The CDR3 bases are TGTGCCAGCAGCGTAGGAGAGAGCGAGACCCAGTACTTC. It is translated as CASSVGESETQYF.

This chain joins TRBV7-6 and TRBJ2-4; D unresolved. The CDR3 runs 13 residues. Trimming stripped 1 base from V and 8 bases from J, with 9 bases between. Germline V gives CDR1 SGHVS, CDR2 FNYEAQ. CDR3 protein: CASSLGNRDIQYF. The CDR3 DNA is TGTGCCAGCAGCTTAGGGAATCGGGACATTCAGTACTTC.

The chain recombines TRBV27 with TRBJ1-4; TRBD1 agrees at 10 bases. The V gene end was trimmed by 3 bases and the J gene end by 6 bases; junction bases not matched to a gene: 4. CDR1 and CDR2 from the germline V gene are MNHEY and SMNVEV (reference sequence). The CDR3 sequence is 15 residues long. CDR3 in amino acids: CASSFTGTGDEKLFF. The CDR3 DNA reads as TGTGCCAGCAGTTTTACAGGGACAGGGGATGAAAAACTGTTTTTT.

J is TRBJ2-3 and V is TRBV7-2, with D possibly matching TRBD1 (6 bases). Germline V gene data show CDR1 as SGHTA and CDR2 as FQGNSA. V lost 5 bases, J lost 6 bases, and 24 bases lay in between. The CDR3 runs to 17 residues. The CDR3 protein is CASSPLRGGLAGDTQYF. The CDR3 nucleotides read TGTGCCAGCAGCCCTCTCAGGGGTGGTCTAGCCGGGGATACGCAGTATTTT.

The chain employs TRBV5-4 and TRBJ2-2; TRBD1 aligns across 7 bases. V lost 4 bases, J lost 6 bases, and 12 bases stayed unmatched. The CDR3 is 16 amino acids. CDR1 is SGHNT and CDR2 is YYREEE in the germline V gene (reference sequence). CDR3 sequence (DNA): TGTGCCAGCAGCAGGAAGAGACAGGGCGGCGCCGGGGAGCTGTTTTTT. Its protein product is CASSRKRQGGAGELFF.

This clone was picked up one time. The chain combines TRBV19 with TRBJ1-1; 8 bases match TRBD1. CDR1 is LNHDA, CDR2 SQIVND, per germline (reference sequence). The CDR3 sequence is 14 residues long. V lost 3 bases to trimming and J lost 1 base; unmatched junction nucleotides: 1. The CDR3 loop is CASSITGGNTEAFF. CDR3 sequence (DNA): TGTGCCAGTAGTATTACAGGGGGGAACACTGAAGCTTTCTTT.

The count of this clone is one. The chain links TRBV15 to TRBJ2-7; D gene uncertain. CDR1 and CDR2 (germline): LNHNV, YYDKDF (reference sequence). The CDR3 runs 14 residues. The V and J ends lost 1 base and 3 bases respectively, with 10 bases between them. This CDR3 reads CATSRGGSHYEQYF. DNA for the CDR3: TGTGCCACCAGCAGAGGCGGTTCTCACTACGAGCAGTACTTC. The entire variable domain, with the rest obtained from reference TRBV15 and TRBJ2-7, is as follows: DAMVIQNPRYQVTQFGKPVTLSCSQTLNHNVMYWYQQKSSQAPKLLFHYYDKDFNNEADTPDNFQSRRPNTSFCFLDIRSPGLGDTAMYLCATSRGGSHYEQYFGPGTRLTVT.